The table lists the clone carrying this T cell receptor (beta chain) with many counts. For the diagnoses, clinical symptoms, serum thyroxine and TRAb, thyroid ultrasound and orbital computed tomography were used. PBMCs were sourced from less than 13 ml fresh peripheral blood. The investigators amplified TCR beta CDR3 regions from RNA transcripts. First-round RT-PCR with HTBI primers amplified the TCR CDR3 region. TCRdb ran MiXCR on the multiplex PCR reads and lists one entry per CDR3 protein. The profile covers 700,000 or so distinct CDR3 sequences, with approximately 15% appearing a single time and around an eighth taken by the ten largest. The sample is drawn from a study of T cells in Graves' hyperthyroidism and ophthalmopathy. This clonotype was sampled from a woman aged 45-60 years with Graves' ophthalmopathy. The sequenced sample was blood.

CDR3 region: CASSPAGQALEETQYF. The CDR3, as DNA: TGTGCCAGCAGCCCGGCGGGACAGGCTCTGGAGGAGACCCAGTACTTC. The chain combines TRBV7-9 with TRBJ2-5, with 8 nucleotides matching TRBD1. V was pared by 5 bases and J by 5 bases, with 13 bases of the junction left unmatched. The CDR3 is made up of 16 amino acids. In germline, CDR1 is SEHNR, CDR2 FQNEAQ (reference sequence).